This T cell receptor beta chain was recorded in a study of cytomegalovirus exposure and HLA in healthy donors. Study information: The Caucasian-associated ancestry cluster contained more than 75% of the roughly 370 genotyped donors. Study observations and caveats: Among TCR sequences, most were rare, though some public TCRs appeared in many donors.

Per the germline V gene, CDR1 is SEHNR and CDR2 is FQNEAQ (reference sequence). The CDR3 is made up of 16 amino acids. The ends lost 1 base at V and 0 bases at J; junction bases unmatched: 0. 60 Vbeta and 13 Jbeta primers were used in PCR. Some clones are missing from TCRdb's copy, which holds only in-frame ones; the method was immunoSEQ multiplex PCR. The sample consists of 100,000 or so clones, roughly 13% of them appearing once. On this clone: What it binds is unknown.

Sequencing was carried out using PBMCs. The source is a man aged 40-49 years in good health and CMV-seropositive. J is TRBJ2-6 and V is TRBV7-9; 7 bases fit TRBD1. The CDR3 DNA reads TGTGCCAGCAGCTTAGGACAGGGCTCTGGGGCCAACGTCCTGACTTTC. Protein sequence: CASSLGQGSGANVLTF.